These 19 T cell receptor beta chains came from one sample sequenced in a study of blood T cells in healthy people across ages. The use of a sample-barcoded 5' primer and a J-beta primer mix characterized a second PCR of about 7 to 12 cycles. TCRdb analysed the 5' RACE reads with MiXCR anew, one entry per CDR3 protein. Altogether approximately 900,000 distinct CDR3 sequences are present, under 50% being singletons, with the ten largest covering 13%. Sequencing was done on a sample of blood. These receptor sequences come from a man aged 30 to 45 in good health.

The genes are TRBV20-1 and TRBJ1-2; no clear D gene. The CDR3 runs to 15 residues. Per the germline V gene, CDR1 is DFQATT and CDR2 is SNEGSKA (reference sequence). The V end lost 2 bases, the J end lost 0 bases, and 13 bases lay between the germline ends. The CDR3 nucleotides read TGCAGTGCTAGACCCATGGTGATAGCTAACTATGGCTACACCTTC. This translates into CSARPMVIANYGYTF.

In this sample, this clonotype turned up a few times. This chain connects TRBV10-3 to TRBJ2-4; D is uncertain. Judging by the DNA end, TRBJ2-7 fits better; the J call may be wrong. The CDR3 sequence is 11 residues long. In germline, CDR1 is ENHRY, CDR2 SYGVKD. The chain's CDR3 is CAIGQEYEQYF. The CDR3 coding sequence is TGTGCCATCGGTCAAGAATACGAGCAGTACTTC.

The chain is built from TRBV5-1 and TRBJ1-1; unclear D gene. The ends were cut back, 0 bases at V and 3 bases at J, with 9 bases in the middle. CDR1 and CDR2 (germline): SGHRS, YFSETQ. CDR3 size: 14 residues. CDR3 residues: CASSLEPSDTEAFF. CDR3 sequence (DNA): TGCGCCAGCAGCTTGGAGCCCTCTGACACTGAAGCTTTCTTT.

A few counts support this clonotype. The CDR3 spells CASSSPLSTSGANEQFF. DNA for the CDR3: TGTGCCAGCAGTTCCCCGTTGTCGACTAGCGGGGCCAATGAGCAGTTCTTC. The V call is TRBV12-3 or TRBV12-4, the J call TRBJ2-1; the match to TRBD2 covers 11 bases. The CDR3 loop spans 17 amino acids. V was pared by 4 bases and J by 6 bases, with 11 bases of the junction left unmatched.

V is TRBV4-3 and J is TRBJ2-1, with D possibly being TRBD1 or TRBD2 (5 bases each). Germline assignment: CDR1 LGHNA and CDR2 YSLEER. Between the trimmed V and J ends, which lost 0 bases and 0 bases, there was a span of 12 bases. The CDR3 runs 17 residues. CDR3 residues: CASSQDPGPSSYNEQFF. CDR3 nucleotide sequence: TGCGCCAGCAGCCAAGATCCGGGGCCTAGCTCCTACAATGAGCAGTTCTTC.

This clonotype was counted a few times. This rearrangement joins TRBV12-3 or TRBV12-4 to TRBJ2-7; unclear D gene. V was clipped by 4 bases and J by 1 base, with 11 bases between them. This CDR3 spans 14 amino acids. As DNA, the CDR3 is TGTGCCAGCAGTTCGAGGCCCAGGTCCTACGAGCAGTACTTC. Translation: CASSSRPRSYEQYF.

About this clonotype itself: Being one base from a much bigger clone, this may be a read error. The CDR3 DNA reads as TGTGCCAGCAGCCTCTGGGGGGGTACAGACGAGCAGTACTTC. It is translated as CASSLWGGTDEQYF. V and J are TRBV4-2 and TRBJ2-7; 7 nucleotides line up with TRBD2. The CDR3 extends over 14 amino acids. V trimming: 4 bases; J trimming: 5 bases; junction bases outside the gene matches: 8. Germline V gene data show CDR1 as LGHNA and CDR2 as YNFKEQ.

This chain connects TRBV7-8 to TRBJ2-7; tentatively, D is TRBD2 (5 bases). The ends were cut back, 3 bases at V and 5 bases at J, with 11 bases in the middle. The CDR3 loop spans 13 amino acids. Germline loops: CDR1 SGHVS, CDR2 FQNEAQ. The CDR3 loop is CASSLRDGNEQYF. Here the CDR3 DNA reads TGTGCCAGCAGCTTGAGGGATGGCAACGAGCAGTACTTC.

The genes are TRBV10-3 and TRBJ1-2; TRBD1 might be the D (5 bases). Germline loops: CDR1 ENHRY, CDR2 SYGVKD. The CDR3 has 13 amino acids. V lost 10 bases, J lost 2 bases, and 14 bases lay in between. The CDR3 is CATYPDSNYGYTF. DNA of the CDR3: TGTGCCACCTACCCAGACAGCAACTATGGCTACACCTTC.

CDR3 in amino acids: CATSDLGTSGGIETQYF. The DNA for the CDR3 is TGTGCCACCAGTGACCTCGGGACTAGCGGGGGAATAGAGACCCAGTACTTC. The chain has TRBV24-1 and TRBJ2-5, with TRBD2 matching over 14 bases. J gave up 4 bases and V 4 bases, and 7 bases lay outside the gene matches. CDR1 and CDR2 from the germline V gene are KGHDR and SFDVKD. The CDR3 consists of 17 residues.

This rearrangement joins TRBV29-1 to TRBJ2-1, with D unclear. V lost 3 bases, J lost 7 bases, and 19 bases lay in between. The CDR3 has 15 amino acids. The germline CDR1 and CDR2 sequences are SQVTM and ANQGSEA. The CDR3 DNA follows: TGCAGCGTTGAGATCCCAAACTCAGGTTCGAATGAGCAGTTCTTC. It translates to CSVEIPNSGSNEQFF.

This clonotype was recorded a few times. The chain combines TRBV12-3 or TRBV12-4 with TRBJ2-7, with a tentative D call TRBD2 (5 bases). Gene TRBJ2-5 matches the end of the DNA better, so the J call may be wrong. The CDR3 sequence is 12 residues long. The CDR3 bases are TGTGCCAGCAACCCGAGGGCAGAGACCCAGTACTTC. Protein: CASNPRAETQYF.

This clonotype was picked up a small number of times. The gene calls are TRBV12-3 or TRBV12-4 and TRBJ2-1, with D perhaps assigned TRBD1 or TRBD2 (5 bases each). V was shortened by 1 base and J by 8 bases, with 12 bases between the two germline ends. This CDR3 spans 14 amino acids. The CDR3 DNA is TGTGCCAGCAGTTTAGTTCAGAGGGGACATGAGCAGTTCTTC. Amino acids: CASSLVQRGHEQFF.

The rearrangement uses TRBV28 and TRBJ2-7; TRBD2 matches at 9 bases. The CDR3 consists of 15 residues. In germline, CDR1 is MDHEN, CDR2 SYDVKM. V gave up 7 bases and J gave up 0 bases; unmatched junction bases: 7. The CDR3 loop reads CASNPAGGSSYEQYF. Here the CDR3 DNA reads TGTGCCAGCAATCCAGCGGGGGGCTCCTCCTACGAGCAGTACTTC.

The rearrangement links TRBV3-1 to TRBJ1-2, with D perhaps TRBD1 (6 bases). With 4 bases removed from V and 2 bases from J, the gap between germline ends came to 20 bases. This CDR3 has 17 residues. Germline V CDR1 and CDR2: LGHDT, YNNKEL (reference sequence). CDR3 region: CASSPLGGRGGNYGYTF. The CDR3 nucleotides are TGTGCCAGCAGCCCCCTCGGGGGGCGCGGGGGAAACTATGGCTACACCTTC.

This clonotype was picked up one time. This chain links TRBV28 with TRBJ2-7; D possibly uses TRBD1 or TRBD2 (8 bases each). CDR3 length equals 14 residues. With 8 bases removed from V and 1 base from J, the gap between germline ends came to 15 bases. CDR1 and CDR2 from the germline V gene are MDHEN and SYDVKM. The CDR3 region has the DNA TGTGCCAGCGCCGGGGGGGACAGGTCCTACGAGCAGTACTTC. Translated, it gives CASAGGDRSYEQYF.

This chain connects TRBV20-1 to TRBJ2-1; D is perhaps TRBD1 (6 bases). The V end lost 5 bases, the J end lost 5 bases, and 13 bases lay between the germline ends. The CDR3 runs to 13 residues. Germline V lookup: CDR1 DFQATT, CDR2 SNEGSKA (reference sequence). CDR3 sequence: CSAYDRKNNEQFF. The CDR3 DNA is TGCAGTGCTTACGACAGGAAAAACAATGAGCAGTTCTTC.

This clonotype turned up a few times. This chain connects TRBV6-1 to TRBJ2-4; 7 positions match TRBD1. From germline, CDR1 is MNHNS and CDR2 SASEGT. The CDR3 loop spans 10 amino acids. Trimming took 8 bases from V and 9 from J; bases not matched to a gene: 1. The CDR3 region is CASGDSIQYF. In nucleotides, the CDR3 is TGTGCCAGCGGGGACAGCATTCAGTACTTC.

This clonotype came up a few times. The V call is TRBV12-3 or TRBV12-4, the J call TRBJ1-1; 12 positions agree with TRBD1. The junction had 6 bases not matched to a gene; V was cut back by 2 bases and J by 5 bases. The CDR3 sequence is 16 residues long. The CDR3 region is CASSLIPGQGATEAFF. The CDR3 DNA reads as TGTGCCAGCAGTTTAATACCGGGACAGGGGGCTACTGAAGCTTTCTTT.